The 9 T cell receptor beta chains below were found in one sample sequenced in a study of Ad26.COV2.S vaccination and SARS-CoV-2 variants. The treatment here: 19 received Ad26.COV2.S at low or high dose, single or two shots; 5 received placebo; per-sample allocation not given. Day 63 after the first injection of vaccine or placebo was the sampling time. The method was immunoSEQ multiplex PCR; TCRdb's version includes in-frame clones alone and lacks a portion of them. The sample has 380,000 or so clones, around four fifths seen once. Sequences were derived from peripheral blood, sampled in a trial of Ad26.COV2.S vaccine versus placebo. The receptors stem from a person aged 18-65 years who received the Ad26.COV2.S COVID-19 vaccine or a placebo.

The rearrangement uses TRBV6-5 and TRBJ1-1; D might be TRBD1 (6 bases). V was pared by 6 bases and J by 0 bases, with 14 bases between. This CDR3 is 15 amino acids long. In germline, CDR1 is MNHEY, CDR2 SVGAGI. The CDR3 DNA is TGTGCCAGCAGGTTTGACAGGACCATGAACACTGAAGCTTTCTTT. Encoded protein: CASRFDRTMNTEAFF.

This chain joins TRBV3-1 (or the pseudogene TRBV3-2) and TRBJ2-7, with TRBD1 as a possible D gene (5 bases). There are 13 residues in the CDR3. V was pared by 5 bases and J by 4 bases, with 12 bases between. The germline V gene encodes CDR1 LGHDT and CDR2 YNNKEL (reference sequence). The CDR3 sequence is CASSLRSGYEQYF. The CDR3 nucleotides are TGTGCCAGCAGCTTGCGATCAGGGTACGAGCAGTACTTC.

This clone appeared once. This chain uses TRBV7-6 with TRBJ2-1; 15 bases match TRBD2. Germline V gene data show CDR1 as SGHVS and CDR2 as FNYEAQ. V shed 5 bases, J shed 6 bases, and the junction held 20 bases outside the gene matches. This CDR3 is built from 21 residues. In nucleotides, the CDR3 is TGTGCCAGCAGCCCCCTGGGGCCCGGGACTAGCGGGGGGCCTCATGGCAATGAGCAGTTCTTC. This sequence encodes CASSPLGPGTSGGPHGNEQFF.

The chain recombines TRBV5-5 with TRBJ2-7; D is perhaps TRBD1 or TRBD2 (5 bases each). This CDR3 has 14 residues. Trimming pared 1 base from V and 2 bases from J, leaving 10 bases between. Germline-derived CDR1 and CDR2 are SGHKS and YYEKEE (reference sequence). The CDR3 is CASSLRDAAYEQYF. Here the CDR3 DNA reads TGTGCCAGCAGCTTGAGGGACGCCGCCTACGAGCAGTACTTC.

For the CDR3, the DNA is TGTGCCAGCAGCTTATGGGGGGCAAATTCACCCCTCCACTTT. Protein product: CASSLWGANSPLHF. The rearrangement links TRBV5-5 to TRBJ1-6, with D perhaps TRBD1 (6 bases). The CDR3 extends over 14 amino acids. CDR1 is SGHKS and CDR2 is YYEKEE in the germline V gene (reference sequence). Trimming removed 2 bases at V and 7 bases at J, with 10 bases between.

The genes are TRBV19 and TRBJ1-1, with a weak D call TRBD1 (5 bases). Trimming cost V 5 bases and J 0 bases, with 10 bases left between them. This CDR3 is built from 14 residues. The germline gives CDR1 LNHDA, CDR2 SQIVND (reference sequence). The CDR3 spells CASSHTGVNTEAFF. The DNA of the CDR3 is TGTGCCAGTAGTCACACAGGAGTGAACACTGAAGCTTTCTTT.

The rearrangement links TRBV2 to TRBJ2-5, with 13 bases identical to TRBD2. Germline CDR1 is SNHLY and CDR2 is FYNNEI. Losses at the gene ends were 7 bases for V and 5 bases for J; bases not matched to a gene: 7. This CDR3 region has 15 residues. For the CDR3, the DNA is TGTGCCAGCAAAGGGACTAGCGGGGTTGTGGAGACCCAGTACTTC. It encodes CASKGTSGVVETQYF. Looking up the rest from reference TRBV2 and TRBJ2-5 gives the full variable domain: EPEVTQTPSHQVTQMGQEVILRCVPISNHLYFYWYRQILGQKVEFLVSFYNNEISEKSEIFDDQFSVERPDGSNFTLKIRSTKLEDSAMYFCASKGTSGVVETQYFGPGTRLLVL.

V is TRBV6-5 and J is TRBJ2-1; 11 positions match TRBD2. CDR3 size: 16 residues. The V segment lost 3 bases and the J segment 4 bases; nucleotides outside the gene matches: 5. From germline, CDR1 is MNHEY and CDR2 SVGAGI. This CDR3 is CASSYLAGGLYNEQFF. In DNA form, the CDR3 reads TGTGCCAGCAGTTATCTAGCGGGAGGCCTTTACAATGAGCAGTTCTTC.

This clone was seen a handful of times. The rearrangement uses TRBV27 and TRBJ1-6, with D possibly TRBD1 on 6 matching bases. V lost 4 bases, J lost 10 bases, and 23 bases lay in between. Germline CDR1 is MNHEY and CDR2 is SMNVEV (reference sequence). The length of the CDR3 is 17 residues. For the CDR3, the DNA is TGTGCCAGCAGTTCCACACGGATGACAGGTGCGGGATCACCCCTCCACTTT. This gives the protein CASSSTRMTGAGSPLHF.